These 8 T cell receptor beta chains originate from one sample sequenced in a study of tumor and adjacent non-tumor tissue in lung cancer. This sample's RNA came from whole unsorted tissue. More than 3 cm separated this lung sample from the edge of the tumor. TCRbeta libraries were built with three rounds of nested PCR, modified from ARM-PCR. One entry per CDR3 protein, called by TCRdb with MiXCR from the multiplex PCR reads. This table holds 90,000 to 100,000 distinct CDR3 sequences, 75% to 90% found once. The sample comprised distant non-tumor lung tissue. The receptor source for this set is a man between 60 and 70 years old with small cell lung cancer.

The rearrangement joins TRBV20-1 to TRBJ2-3; TRBD2 matches 8 bases. After removal of 7 bases from V and 8 bases from J, the junction contained 14 bases not matched to a gene. Germline V gene lookup returns CDR1 DFQATT and CDR2 SNEGSKA (reference sequence). The CDR3 sequence is 14 residues long. The CDR3 protein is CSVSGIGGSGTQYF. As DNA, the CDR3 is TGCAGTGTTAGCGGGATAGGAGGCAGCGGTACGCAGTATTTT.

This clonotype appeared a single time. A junction end diverges from the germline sequence, so it may reflect a read error. The chain carries TRBV11-3 and TRBJ2-1, with D possibly being TRBD2 (6 bases). The germline V gene has CDR1 SGHNT and CDR2 YENEEA. The CDR3 has 16 amino acids. CDR3 sequence reads: CASSLGSSEIDNEQLF. DNA of the CDR3: TGTGCCAGCAGCTTAGGTTCTAGCGAGATTGACAATGAACAGCTCTTC.

This clonotype was recorded many times. For the CDR3, the DNA is TGTGCCAGCCGTCCTAGCGGGGGTTCCTACGAGCAGTACTTC. As protein: CASRPSGGSYEQYF. The chain has TRBV7-3 and TRBJ2-7, with 10 positions matching TRBD2. CDR3 length: 14 residues. V was clipped by 8 bases and J by 1 base; unmatched bases: 5. Germline V gene lookup returns CDR1 SGHTA and CDR2 FQGTGA.

In regard to this clonotype: At one end the junction does not follow the germline gene, possibly because of a read error. The chain is built from TRBV29-1 and TRBJ1-2; D is possibly TRBD1 (6 bases). CDR1 is SQVTM, CDR2 ANQGSEA, per germline. The CDR3 consists of 13 residues. CDR3 nucleotides: TGCAGCGTTGTGGAAGGAGGGGGTTCTGGCTACACATTC. Translating it yields CSVVEGGGSGYTF.

The rearrangement joins TRBV28 to TRBJ2-7; D may be TRBD2 (6 bases). CDR3 length equals 14 residues. The germline V gene encodes CDR1 MDHEN and CDR2 SYDVKM. V was pared by 10 bases and J by 7 bases, with 23 bases between. As DNA, the CDR3 is TGTGCCAACACCTTTGGAGGGTCCGGGTCAGAGCAGTACTTC. As protein: CANTFGGSGSEQYF.

Comments on this clonotype: The junction shows a germline mismatch at one end, possibly a read error. The chain recombines TRBV11-3 with TRBJ2-7; D is undetermined. CDR1 and CDR2 (germline): SGHNT, YENEEA. The CDR3 runs to 15 residues. The CDR3 spells CASSYGHGSGHEQYF. CDR3 DNA sequence: TGTGCCAGCAGCTACGGGCATGGAAGTGGGCACGAGCAATATTTC.

As regards this clonotype: One end of the junction varies from germline; a read error may be responsible. This chain connects TRBV5-1 to TRBJ2-1; no definite D call. Germline CDR1 reads SGHRS; CDR2 reads YFSETQ. This CDR3 contains 16 residues. CDR3 sequence reads: CARSLKQPSSYNKQSF. The CDR3 coding sequence is TGCGCTAGAAGCTTGAAGCAGCCAAGCTCCTACAATAAGCAGTCCTTC.

As concerns this clonotype: This may be a read error: a much more frequent sequence differs by one nucleotide. The DNA for the CDR3 is TGCAGTGCTAACGCTACAGGCTCCGGGGCCAACGTCCTGACTTTC. Translating gives CSANATGSGANVLTF. This chain uses TRBV20-1 with TRBJ2-6; tentatively, D is TRBD1 (5 bases). The CDR3 contains 15 residues. Trimming stripped 4 bases from V and 4 bases from J, with 14 bases between. Germline V lookup: CDR1 DFQATT, CDR2 SNEGSKA (reference sequence).